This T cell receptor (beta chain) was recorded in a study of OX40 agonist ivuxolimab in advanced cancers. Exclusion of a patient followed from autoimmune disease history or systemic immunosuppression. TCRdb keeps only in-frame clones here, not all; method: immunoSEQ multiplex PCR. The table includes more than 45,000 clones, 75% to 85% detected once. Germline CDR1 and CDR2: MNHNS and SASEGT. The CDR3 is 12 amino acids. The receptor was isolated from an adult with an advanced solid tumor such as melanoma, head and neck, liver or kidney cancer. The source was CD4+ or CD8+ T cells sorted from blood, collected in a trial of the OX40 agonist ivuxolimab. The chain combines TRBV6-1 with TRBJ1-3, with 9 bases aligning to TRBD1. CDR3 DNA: TGTGGTGGACAGGGGATAGGAAACACCATATATTTT. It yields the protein CGGQGIGNTIYF.